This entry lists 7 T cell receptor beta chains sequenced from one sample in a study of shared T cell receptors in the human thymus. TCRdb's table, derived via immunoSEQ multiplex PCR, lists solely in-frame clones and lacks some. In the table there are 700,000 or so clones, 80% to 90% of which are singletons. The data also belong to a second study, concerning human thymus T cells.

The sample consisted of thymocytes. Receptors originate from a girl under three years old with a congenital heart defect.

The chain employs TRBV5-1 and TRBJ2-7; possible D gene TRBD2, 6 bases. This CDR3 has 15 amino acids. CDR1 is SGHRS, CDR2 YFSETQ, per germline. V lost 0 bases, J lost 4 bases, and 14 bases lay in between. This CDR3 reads CASSLVEGRDYEQYF. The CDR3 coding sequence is TGCGCCAGCAGCTTGGTGGAGGGCCGAGATTACGAGCAGTACTTC.

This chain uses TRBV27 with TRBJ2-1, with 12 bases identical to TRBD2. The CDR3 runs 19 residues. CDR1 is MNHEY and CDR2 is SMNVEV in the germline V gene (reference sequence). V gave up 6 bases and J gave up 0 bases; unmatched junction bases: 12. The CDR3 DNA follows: TGTGCCAGCAGACCCATGGGACTAGCGGGCCGGAGCTCCTACAATGAGCAGTTCTTC. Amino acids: CASRPMGLAGRSSYNEQFF.

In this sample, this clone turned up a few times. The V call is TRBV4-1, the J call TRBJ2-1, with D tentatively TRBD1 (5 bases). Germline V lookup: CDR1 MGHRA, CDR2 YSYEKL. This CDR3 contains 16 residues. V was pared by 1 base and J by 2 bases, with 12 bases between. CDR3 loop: CASSQGDSETYNEQFF. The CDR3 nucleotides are TGCGCCAGCAGCCAAGGCGACAGTGAAACCTACAATGAGCAGTTCTTC.

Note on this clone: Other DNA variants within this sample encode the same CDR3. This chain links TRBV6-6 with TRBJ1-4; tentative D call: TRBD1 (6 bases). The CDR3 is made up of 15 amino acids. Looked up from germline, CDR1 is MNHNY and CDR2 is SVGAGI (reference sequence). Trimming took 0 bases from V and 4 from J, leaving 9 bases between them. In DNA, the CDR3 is TGTGCCAGCAGTTACTCCGGCAGGGGTAATGAAAAACTGTTTTTT. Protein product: CASSYSGRGNEKLFF.

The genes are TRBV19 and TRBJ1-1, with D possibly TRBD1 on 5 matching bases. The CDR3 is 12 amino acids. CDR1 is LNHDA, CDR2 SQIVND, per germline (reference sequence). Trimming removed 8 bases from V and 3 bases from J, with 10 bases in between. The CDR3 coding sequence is TGTGCCAGTTGGGGGGGTTACACTGAAGCTTTCTTT. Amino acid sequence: CASWGGYTEAFF.

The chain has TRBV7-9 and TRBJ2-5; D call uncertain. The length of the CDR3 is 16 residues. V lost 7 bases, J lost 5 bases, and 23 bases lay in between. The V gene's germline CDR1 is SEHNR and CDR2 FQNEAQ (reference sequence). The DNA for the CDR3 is TGTGCCAGCACCTTGATCTTCACTACCGATCGGGAGACCCAGTACTTC. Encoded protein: CASTLIFTTDRETQYF.

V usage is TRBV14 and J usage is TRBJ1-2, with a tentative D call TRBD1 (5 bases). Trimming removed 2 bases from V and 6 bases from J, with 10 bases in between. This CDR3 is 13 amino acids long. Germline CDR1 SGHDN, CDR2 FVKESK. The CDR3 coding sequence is TGTGCCAGCAGCCAACCCAGACAGCATGGCTACACCTTC. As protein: CASSQPRQHGYTF.